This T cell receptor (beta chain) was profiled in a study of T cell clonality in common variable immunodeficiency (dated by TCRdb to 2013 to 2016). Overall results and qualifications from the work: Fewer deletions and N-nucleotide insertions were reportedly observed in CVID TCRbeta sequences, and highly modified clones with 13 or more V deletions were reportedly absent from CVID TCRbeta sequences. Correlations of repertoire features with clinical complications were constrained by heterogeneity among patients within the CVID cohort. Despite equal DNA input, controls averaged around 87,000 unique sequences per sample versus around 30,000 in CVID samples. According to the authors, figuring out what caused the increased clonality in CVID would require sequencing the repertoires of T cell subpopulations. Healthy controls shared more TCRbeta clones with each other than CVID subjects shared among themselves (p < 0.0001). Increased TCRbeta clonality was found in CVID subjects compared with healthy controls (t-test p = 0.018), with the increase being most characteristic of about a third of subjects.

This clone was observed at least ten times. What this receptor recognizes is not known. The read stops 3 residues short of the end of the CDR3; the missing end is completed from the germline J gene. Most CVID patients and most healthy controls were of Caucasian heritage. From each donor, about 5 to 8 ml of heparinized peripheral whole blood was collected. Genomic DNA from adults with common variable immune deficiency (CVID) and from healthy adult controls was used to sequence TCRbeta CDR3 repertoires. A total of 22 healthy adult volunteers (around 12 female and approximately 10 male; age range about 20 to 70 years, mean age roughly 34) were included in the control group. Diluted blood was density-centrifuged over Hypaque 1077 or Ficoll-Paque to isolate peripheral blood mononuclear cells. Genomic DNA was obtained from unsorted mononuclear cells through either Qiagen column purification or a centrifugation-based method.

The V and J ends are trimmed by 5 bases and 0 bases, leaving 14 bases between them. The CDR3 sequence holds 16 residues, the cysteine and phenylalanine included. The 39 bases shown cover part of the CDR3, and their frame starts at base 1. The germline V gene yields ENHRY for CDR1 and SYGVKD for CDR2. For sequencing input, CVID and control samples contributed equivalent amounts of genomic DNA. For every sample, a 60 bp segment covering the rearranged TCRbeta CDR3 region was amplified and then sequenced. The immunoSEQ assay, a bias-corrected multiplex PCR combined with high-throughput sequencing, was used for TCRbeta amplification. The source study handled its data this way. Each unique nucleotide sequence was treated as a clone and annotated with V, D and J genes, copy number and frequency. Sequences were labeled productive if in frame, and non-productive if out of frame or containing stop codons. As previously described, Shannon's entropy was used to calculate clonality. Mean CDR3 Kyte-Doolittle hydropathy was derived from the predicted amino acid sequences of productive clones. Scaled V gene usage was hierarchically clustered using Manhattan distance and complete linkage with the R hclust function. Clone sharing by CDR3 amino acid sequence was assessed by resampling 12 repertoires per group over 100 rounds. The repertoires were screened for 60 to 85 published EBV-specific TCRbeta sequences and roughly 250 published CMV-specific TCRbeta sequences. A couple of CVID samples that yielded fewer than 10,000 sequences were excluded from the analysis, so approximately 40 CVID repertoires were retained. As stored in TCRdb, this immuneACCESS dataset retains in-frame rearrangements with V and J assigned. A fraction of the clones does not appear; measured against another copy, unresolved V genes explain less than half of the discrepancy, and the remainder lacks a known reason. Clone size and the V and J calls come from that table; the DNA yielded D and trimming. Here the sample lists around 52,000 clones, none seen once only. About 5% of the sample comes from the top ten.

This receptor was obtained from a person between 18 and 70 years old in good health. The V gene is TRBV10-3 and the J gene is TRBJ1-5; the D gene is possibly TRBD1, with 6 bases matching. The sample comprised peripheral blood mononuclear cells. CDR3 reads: CAISPTGTNSNQPQHF. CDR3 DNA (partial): TGTGCCATCAGTCCAACCGGGACAAATAGCAATCAGCCC.